Listed below are T cell receptor beta chains from one sample, sequenced in a study of shared clonotypes between healthy human individuals. Assay used: immunoSEQ multiplex PCR; TCRdb lists only in-frame clones, some missing. The table records a few million clones, roughly nine tenths of them present only once. What was sequenced was naive CD4+ T cells sorted from blood. Every receptor here comes from a man between 18 and 29 years old in good health. The CDR3 runs from the conserved cysteine through the conserved F or W. D genes are given only for firm matches. The size field is filled for only some rows; it gives once, few, many or a size class.

size: .
V: TRBV7-2
J: TRBJ2-1
D: TRBD2
DNA: TGTGCCAGCAGTGGGGGGGGTTCCTACAATGAGCAGTTCTTC
CDR3: CASSGGGSYNEQFF

size: .
V: TRBV11-2
J: TRBJ1-4
D: .
DNA: TGTGCCAGCAGCTTTAAGGGGATTAATGAAAAACTGTTTTTT
CDR3: CASSFKGINEKLFF

size: .
V: TRBV30
J: TRBJ2-2
D: .
DNA: TGTGCCTGGAGTGTTGTCAGGGGAAACACCGGGGAGCTGTTTTTT
CDR3: CAWSVVRGNTGELFF

size: .
V: TRBV5-1
J: TRBJ1-3
D: TRBD1
DNA: TGCGCCAGCAGCCGAAGTTCCGGGACAGTCTCTGGAGACACCATATATTTT
CDR3: CASSRSSGTVSGDTIYF

size: .
V: TRBV27
J: TRBJ1-1
D: .
DNA: TGTGCCAGCAGTTGGGCCAGGCAGGGGAACACTGAAGCTTTCTTT
CDR3: CASSWARQGNTEAFF

size: .
V: TRBV10-3
J: TRBJ2-6
D: .
DNA: TGTGCCATCAGTGAAGGAGAGTACTCTGGGGCCAACGTCCTGACTTTC
CDR3: CAISEGEYSGANVLTF

size: .
V: TRBV28
J: TRBJ1-2
D: .
DNA: TGTGCCAGCAGTCCCGTTCTCCGGGGGGGCTATGGCTACACCTTC
CDR3: CASSPVLRGGYGYTF

size: .
V: TRBV6-4
J: TRBJ2-5
D: TRBD2
DNA: TGTGCGAAAGGAGCTAGCGGGAGGGCCTGGGGAGAGACCCAGTACTTC
CDR3: CAKGASGRAWGETQYF

size: once
V: TRBV6-1
J: TRBJ2-7
D: .
DNA: TGTGCCAGCAGTGACAGGACAGACACATACGAGCAGTACTTC
CDR3: CASSDRTDTYEQYF

size: .
V: TRBV7-2
J: TRBJ2-1
D: TRBD2
DNA: TGTGCCAGCAGCTTCAGCGGGAGGGCTAACAATGAGCAGTTCTTC
CDR3: CASSFSGRANNEQFF

size: .
V: TRBV7-2
J: TRBJ1-2
D: .
DNA: TGTGCCAGCAGCCTCGGCAGAACGAATTTCTATGGCTACACCTTC
CDR3: CASSLGRTNFYGYTF

size: .
V: TRBV4-1
J: TRBJ1-2
D: TRBD1
DNA: TGCGCCAGCAGCCAAGAATTGGTTTTCGCGGAGACAGGGAACTATGGCTACACCTTC
CDR3: CASSQELVFAETGNYGYTF

size: .
V: TRBV18
J: TRBJ2-7
D: .
DNA: TGTGCCAGCTCACCACCAGCCGGCAGCTCCTACGAGCAGTACTTC
CDR3: CASSPPAGSSYEQYF

size: once
V: TRBV6-6
J: TRBJ1-2
D: TRBD1
DNA: TGTGCCAGCAGTGGGGGGACAGCCTATGGCTACACCTTC
CDR3: CASSGGTAYGYTF

size: few
V: TRBV2
J: TRBJ2-7
D: .
DNA: TGTGCCAGCACGGACCGGTACGAGCAGTACTTC
CDR3: CASTDRYEQYF

size: .
V: TRBV27
J: TRBJ2-1
D: TRBD2
DNA: TGTGCCAGCAGCCACGTACTAGCGGGGGCCTACAATGAGCAGTTCTTC
CDR3: CASSHVLAGAYNEQFF

size: .
V: TRBV7-2
J: TRBJ2-5
D: TRBD1
DNA: TGTGCCAGCAGCTTAGCGCTAAATACAGGGGGAAAGACCCAGTACTTC
CDR3: CASSLALNTGGKTQYF

size: .
V: TRBV30
J: TRBJ1-5
D: .
DNA: TGTGCCTGGAGTGTAAAGGGGTCTCAGCCCCAGCATTTT
CDR3: CAWSVKGSQPQHF

size: .
V: TRBV7-2
J: TRBJ2-7
D: TRBD2
DNA: TGTGCCAGCAGCTTAGCCGGGGGCCTAGCGGGAGGACTGTACTTC
CDR3: CASSLAGGLAGGLYF

size: .
V: TRBV4-3
J: TRBJ1-4
D: TRBD1
DNA: TGCGCCAGCAGCCAAGTTTTACAGGGGGGTCAACGGGATGAAAAACTGTTTTTT
CDR3: CASSQVLQGGQRDEKLFF

size: .
V: TRBV7-2
J: TRBJ2-1
D: .
DNA: TGTGCCAGCAGCTCCCGCTCCGGGAGAGTCGACAATGAGCAGTTCTTC
CDR3: CASSSRSGRVDNEQFF

size: .
V: TRBV6-4
J: TRBJ1-2
D: TRBD1
DNA: TGTGCCAGCAGTCCCCAGGGGGGGTCGGGCTATGGCTACACCTTC
CDR3: CASSPQGGSGYGYTF

size: few
V: TRBV19
J: TRBJ1-1
D: .
DNA: TGTGCCAGTAGTATCCCTAACAAGAACACTGAAGCTTTCTTT
CDR3: CASSIPNKNTEAFF